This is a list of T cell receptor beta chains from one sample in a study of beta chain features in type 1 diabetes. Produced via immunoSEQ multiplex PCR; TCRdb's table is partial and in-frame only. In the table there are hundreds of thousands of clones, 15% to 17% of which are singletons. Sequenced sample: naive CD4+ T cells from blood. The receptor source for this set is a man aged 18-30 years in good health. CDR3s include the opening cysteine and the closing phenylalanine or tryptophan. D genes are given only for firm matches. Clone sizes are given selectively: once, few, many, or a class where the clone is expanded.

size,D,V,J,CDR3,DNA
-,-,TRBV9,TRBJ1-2,CASSLQERDGYTF,TGTGCCAGCAGCTTACAGGAACGGGATGGCTACACCTTC
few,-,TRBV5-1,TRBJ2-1,CASSSVQSSYNEQFF,TGCGCCAGCAGCTCCGTCCAGAGCTCCTACAATGAGCAGTTCTTC
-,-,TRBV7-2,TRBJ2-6,CASSLVTGFGSGANVLTF,TGTGCCAGCAGCTTAGTTACAGGGTTTGGATCTGGGGCCAACGTCCTGACTTTC
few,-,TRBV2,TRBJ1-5,CASRADSSNQPQHF,TGTGCCAGCAGAGCGGACAGTAGCAATCAGCCCCAGCATTTT
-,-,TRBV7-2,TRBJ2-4,CASSLTRQTKNIQYF,TGTGCCAGCAGCTTAACCCGGCAGACCAAAAACATTCAGTACTTC
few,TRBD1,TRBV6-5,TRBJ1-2,CASRGQSNYGYTF,TGTGCCAGCAGGGGACAGAGTAACTATGGCTACACCTTC
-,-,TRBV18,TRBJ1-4,CASSPDGRGGEKLFF,TGTGCCAGCTCACCAGATGGCAGGGGTGGAGAAAAACTGTTTTTT
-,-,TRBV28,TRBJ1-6,CASSLVRATSPLHF,TGTGCCAGCAGTTTAGTCAGGGCCACTTCACCCCTCCACTTT
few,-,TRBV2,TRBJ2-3,CASSEGPRGRGTDTQYF,TGTGCCAGCAGTGAAGGGCCGCGGGGCCGAGGCACAGATACGCAGTATTTT
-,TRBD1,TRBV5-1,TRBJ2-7,CASSQNADRGLYEQYF,TGCGCCAGCAGCCAAAATGCTGACAGGGGGCTATACGAGCAGTACTTC
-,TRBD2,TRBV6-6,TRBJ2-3,CASSYGRGGTDTQYF,TGTGCCAGCAGTTATGGGCGGGGGGGCACAGATACGCAGTATTTT
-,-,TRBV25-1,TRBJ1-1,CASHLTGGSTEAFF,TGTGCCAGCCATCTAACGGGGGGCTCCACTGAAGCTTTCTTT
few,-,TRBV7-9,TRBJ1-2,CASSLALSQGKGYTF,TGTGCCAGCAGCTTAGCGCTATCTCAGGGGAAGGGCTACACCTTC
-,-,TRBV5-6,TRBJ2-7,CASSLQGFYEQYF,TGTGCCAGCAGCTTGCAGGGATTCTACGAGCAGTACTTC
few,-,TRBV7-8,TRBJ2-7,CASSPPGRPGEQYF,TGTGCCAGCAGCCCGCCCGGTCGGCCGGGGGAGCAGTACTTC
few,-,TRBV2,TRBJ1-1,CASSEGGQIGDTEAFF,TGTGCCAGCAGTGAGGGAGGACAAATCGGAGACACTGAAGCTTTCTTT
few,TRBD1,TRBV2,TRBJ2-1,CASSGTGNNEQFF,TGTGCCAGCAGCGGGACAGGGAACAATGAGCAGTTCTTC
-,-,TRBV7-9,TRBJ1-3,CASSNPGAVSGNTIYF,TGTGCCAGCAGCAACCCAGGGGCCGTCTCTGGAAACACCATATATTTT
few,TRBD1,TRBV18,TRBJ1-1,CASSPDRTSEAFF,TGTGCCAGCTCACCGGACAGGACTTCTGAAGCTTTCTTT
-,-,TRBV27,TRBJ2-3,CASSSLGRAQYF,TGTGCCAGCAGTAGTCTAGGAAGGGCGCAGTATTTT
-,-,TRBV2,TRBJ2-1,CASKRRETYNEQFF,TGTGCCAGCAAGCGACGGGAGACCTACAATGAGCAGTTCTTC
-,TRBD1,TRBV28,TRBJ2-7,CASSLTDRVYEQYF,TGTGCCAGCAGTTTAACGGACAGGGTCTACGAGCAGTACTTC
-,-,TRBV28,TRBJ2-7,CASSLWQGHSGAYEQYF,TGTGCCAGCAGTTTGTGGCAGGGGCACTCAGGGGCCTACGAGCAGTACTTC
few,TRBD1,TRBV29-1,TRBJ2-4,CSSGGRDRANIQYF,TGCAGCTCCGGAGGTCGGGACAGGGCGAACATTCAGTACTTC
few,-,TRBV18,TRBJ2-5,CASSPQRGQETQYF,TGTGCCAGCTCACCACAAAGAGGCCAAGAGACCCAGTACTTC